This T cell receptor (beta chain) emerged from a study of T cells in Graves' hyperthyroidism and ophthalmopathy. Study overall: Before treatment of any kind, peripheral blood was taken at initial diagnosis.

TCR beta CDR3 regions were amplified from RNA. A first-round RT-PCR of the TCR CDR3 used the HTBI primer set. In TCRdb, the multiplex PCR reads were re-called with MiXCR into one record per CDR3 protein. The sample lists 550,000 to 850,000 distinct CDR3 sequences, under 20% occurring once. Orbital computed tomography, thyroid ultrasound, serum thyroxine and TRAb, and clinical symptoms together informed the diagnoses. The germline V gene has CDR1 DFQATT and CDR2 SNEGSKA (reference sequence). Trimming cost V 0 bases and J 0 bases, with 18 bases left between them. The CDR3 is made up of 18 amino acids. General observations from the study: For ophthalmopathy, model prediction preceded onset by a median roughly 6.3 months. Researchers report that a 13 V-J model separated ophthalmopathy from stable hyperthyroidism.

This clonotype has only a few counts. Its antigen is currently unknown. Input material: blood. V usage is TRBV20-1 and J usage is TRBJ1-5; no definite D call. This sequence was found in a woman between 50 and 59 years old with Graves' hyperthyroidism that later progressed to Graves' ophthalmopathy. CDR3 nucleotides: TGCAGTGCTAGAGATCCGTTCGGGCAGTCCTATAGCAATCAGCCCCAGCATTTT. It yields the protein CSARDPFGQSYSNQPQHF.